Sequencing of this TCR beta chain was carried out in a study of cytomegalovirus exposure and HLA in healthy donors (dated by TCRdb to about 2017). For the wider study: An earlier analysis of more than 550 of the donors reported around 280 Gb of sequence data and around 120 million unique TCR beta sequences obtained from about 179 million T cells. On average, around 240,000 unique TCR beta nucleotide sequences were sequenced per donor among 398 genotyped donors of the cohort, with roughly 20% of those sequences being non-productive. Every repertoire in the discovery cohort had been generated on one and the same sequencing platform. Roughly 310 gigabases of sequencing data and approximately 85 million unique TCR sequences were included in an early release covering about 600 HLA-typed donors. Both class I and class II loci were covered by HLA typing, at four-digit resolution. Donor age, sex, ethnicity and CMV serostatus were collected together with the repertoire data. A separate validation cohort of approximately 130 different subjects was used in addition to the approximately 700-subject first cohort. The later analysis used no new phenotypic data to find candidate immune exposures, relying instead on TCR beta sequences and their occurrence across donors. The study was designed to test whether signatures of past pathogen exposure could be identified by cataloging public T cell receptors. A later analysis re-examined previously published TCR beta repertoires from about 700 donors and added high-resolution HLA genotyping to investigate patterns of TCR occurrence. Typing coverage differed by locus: A, B, C, DRB1 and DQB1 were typed in roughly 629-630 donors, DQA1 in 500 to 550, DPA1 in some 610, and DPB1 in 450 to 480. The study used immunosequencing to profile the T cell repertoires of approximately 640 subjects and linked those repertoires to cytomegalovirus serostatus. An earlier analysis of 587 of the donors used high-throughput TCR beta sequencing to judge whether each TCR beta V gene segment behaved as functional or pseudogenic. The genetic ancestry cluster associated with self-reported Caucasian donors included 81% of the roughly 380 genotyped donors. A later genetic analysis took genome-wide SNP genotypes for about 60% of the roughly 670 donors and used that subset as a discovery cohort. To predict cytomegalovirus infection status, the study combined high-throughput TCR immunosequencing, statistical association of individual TCRs with disease status, and machine learning. Because of strong linkage in the cohort, roughly five DR-DQ haplotypes were treated as single units for association and clustering. What the study reported, not specific to this receptor: According to the authors, the approach could potentially be generalized to other disease states and immunological phenotypes. V-gene and J-gene trimming of TCR beta chains was associated with a missense DCLRE1C variant in a later genetic analysis, and the association was replicated in an independent cohort. Compared with the approximately 670-donor mean, donors in an Asian-associated ancestry cluster had fewer N-insertions in productive TCRs, according to a later genetic analysis. A further reported finding was that TCR beta sequences accurately predicted the HLA-A and HLA-B alleles for most subjects in the first cohort. Because the 87-base-pair reads could not distinguish some IMGT-functional V segments, including TRBV6-2 and TRBV6-3, those segments were excluded. A few of the identified cytomegalovirus-associated TCR beta chains were confirmed in vitro to be specific for cytomegalovirus antigens. Because some donors lacked HLA typing at each locus, the association tests relied only on the typed subset. Linkage disequilibrium might explain the correlated functional status among segregating V segments, but an unknown experimental factor could not be excluded. Specific HLA alleles were associated with 16,951 TCR beta sequences at a false discovery rate of 0.05 in a later analysis. The sequencing pipeline was judged likely to have produced a cluster of highly shared sequence variants as a technical artifact. In the study, about 150 TCR beta chains were listed as associated with cytomegalovirus. In a later analysis, HLA-associated TCR beta chains were found to be more clonally expanded and to have lower generation probabilities than equally common non-associated chains. The classifier was reported to diagnose cytomegalovirus status with high specificity and sensitivity in both the original cohort and the validation cohort. Strong co-occurrence of HLA alleles, especially DR and DQ, made assigning TCR associations to individual alleles difficult. The only immune exposure information available for the cohort was CMV serostatus. Roughly uniform sequencing depth across donors was assumed in presence/absence analyses, although this assumption may not hold. In this cohort, only TCR beta chains were sequenced, and detectable features were limited by the absence of alpha or paired-chain data. An earlier analysis of 450 to 750 of the donors showed that most TCR beta V segments appeared in productive rearrangements either about 90% or about 30% of the time, which broadly matched IMGT annotations. According to a later analysis, parvovirus B19, influenza, CMV and Epstein-Barr virus appeared linked to several top co-occurrence clusters. According to a later analysis, most CMV-associated TCR beta chains appeared to be HLA-restricted, and the HLA associations seemed to be driven largely by CMV exposure. A later analysis found that TCR association rates varied across HLA loci, with DRB1 alleles showing the most associated TCRs and HLA-C alleles the fewest. The earlier analysis of approximately 560 of the donors excluded approximately 15 rarely observed V segments, including chromosome 9 orphons, because counts were too low. Most TCR sequences were observed very rarely across donors, whereas some public TCRs were present in many individuals.

The CDR3 runs 16 residues from the cysteine to the phenylalanine. This entry keeps only the CDR3 DNA: 48 bases, framed from base 1. The germline V gene encodes CDR1 SGHRS and CDR2 YFSETQ. V ends up 4 bases short and J 4 bases short, with an unmatched junction base count of 4. The cohort was made up of 666 healthy bone marrow donors. All cohort members were sampled while nominally healthy, although unrecorded immune exposures were likely present. The donor was CMV seronegative and was included in the group of under 450 seronegative cohort members. Each donor provided a peripheral blood sample, and peripheral blood mononuclear cells were used for TCR beta sequencing. Genomic DNA was extracted from the blood cell samples with the Qiagen DNeasy Blood Extraction Kit. As concerns this clone: There is no known antigen for this receptor. There are no base qualities to consult, and no much larger clone falls within one base.

The method was the immunoSEQ multiplex PCR assay. For the multiplex PCR, a mixture combining 60 forward primers for TCR Vbeta segments and 13 reverse primers for TCR Jbeta segments was used. The CDR3 region of rearranged TCR beta genes was amplified from genomic DNA by a multiplex PCR assay. The amplified TCR beta libraries were sequenced on the Illumina HiSeq System as 87-base-pair reads. Per the original workflow: A later analysis counted about 82 million unique TCR beta chains across the 700 or so repertoires, and around 12 million of these chains were shared by at least two donors. Raw reads were error-corrected and collapsed into unique sequences by a nearest-neighbor algorithm in which closely related sequences were merged to remove PCR and sequencing errors. Alignment of CDR3 sequences to IMGT reference sequences was used to assign V, D and J gene segments. For a sequence to be retained, at least a six-nucleotide match to both a V gene segment and a J gene segment was required. A rearrangement was called productive if the CDR3 had no stop codons and remained in frame with V and J, and every other rearrangement was called non-productive. CDR3 was defined according to IMGT convention as the region running from the second conserved V-encoded cysteine to the conserved J-encoded phenylalanine. In an earlier analysis of roughly 610 of the donors, sequences lacking an unambiguous match to a single V gene segment were excluded. In an earlier analysis of 587 of the donors, V segments were called functional above 56.7% productive rearrangements and were called segregating when the between-donor standard deviation exceeded 5%. A statistical classification framework was built to diagnose cytomegalovirus status from the catalog of TCR beta chain sequences. A later analysis assigned V and J genes by comparing TCR nucleotide sequences with IMGT/GENE-DB human TR gene sequences. Using the TCRdist pipeline, a later analysis assigned CDR3 sequences along with most-parsimonious VDJ recombination scenarios. In a later analysis, every TCR beta chain was defined by the combination of its CDR3 amino acid sequence and its V-gene family, and reads without a unique V-gene family were dropped. To address suspected cross-contamination and a sequencing artifact, a later analysis removed a few hundred highly shared, low-generation-probability nucleotide sequences. A later analysis calculated a clonal expansion index for each public chain from normalized within-repertoire ranks of inferred template counts. In a later analysis, generation probabilities were computed using a VDJ recombination model fitted to out-of-frame rearrangements, and the results were checked against IGoR. In a later analysis, hypergeometric tests were used to score TCR-TCR, TCR-HLA and TCR-CMV co-occurrence, with a repertoire-size bias correction applied to TCR pairs. A later analysis estimated false discovery rates by permuting HLA or CMV assignments 20 times. In a later analysis, co-occurring TCRs were grouped using DBSCAN, and TCRdist sequence similarity was added for clustering within HLA-allele-positive subsets. Repertoires with fewer than 30,000 or more than 120,000 public chains, plus five repertoires with anomalous nucleotide sharing, were excluded from co-occurrence clustering. TCRdb provides this immuneACCESS table in a form limited to in-frame rearrangements. Some clones are lacking; in checked studies, under half of them reflect an unresolved V gene, and why the rest are absent is not known. The V and J calls and clone size were taken over from that table, and D and trimming were inferred from the DNA. The sample table shows about 160,000 clones, and roughly 80% are seen once. About 4.5% of the sample is held by the ten biggest clonotypes.

The sequence was collected from a man younger than 40 in good health and CMV-seronegative. The sample was PBMCs. The chain links TRBV5-1 with TRBJ2-1, and TRBD2 matches 14 of the central bases. The CDR3 region reads CASSLGTSGSYNEQFF. The DNA sequence is given as TGCGCCAGCAGCCTCGGGACTAGCGGGAGTTACAATGAGCAGTTCTTC.